Following are 26 T cell receptor beta chains from one sample sequenced in a study of STAT5B mutations in CD4+ large granular lymphocyte leukemia. The assay was immunoSEQ multiplex PCR, and TCRdb's table has in-frame clones only and misses some. The sample records 20,000 to 25,000 clones, 82% being singletons. The sequencing input was CD4+ T cells from blood buffy coats. These receptors originate from a human donor in good health.

J is TRBJ2-3 and V is TRBV6-5, with D possibly being TRBD1 or TRBD2 (6 bases each). This CDR3 has 13 residues. CDR1 MNHEY and CDR2 SVGAGI come from the germline V gene. Trimming shortened V by 5 bases and J by 10 bases, and 16 bases separated the two germline ends. This CDR3 is CASSPSWGAPQYF. CDR3 bases: TGTGCCAGCAGTCCCTCCTGGGGGGCGCCGCAGTATTTT.

This chain links TRBV6-5 with TRBJ1-2; possible D gene TRBD1, 5 bases. The CDR3 has 13 residues. Germline V gives CDR1 MNHEY, CDR2 SVGAGI. V shed 5 bases and J shed 8 bases, with 15 bases lying between them. The CDR3 coding sequence is TGTGCCAGCAGTCCACCCGGGGGTAACGGCTACACCTTC. Protein sequence: CASSPPGGNGYTF.

J is TRBJ2-7 and V is TRBV9; D could derive from TRBD1 or TRBD2 (6 bases each). The CDR3 runs 14 residues. Germline values: CDR1 SGDLS, CDR2 YYNGEE. V was clipped by 3 bases and J by 6 bases, with 16 bases between them. The CDR3 reads CASSARGGLSEQYF. The DNA for the CDR3 is TGTGCCAGCAGCGCCCGAGGGGGACTCAGCGAGCAGTACTTC.

The chain links TRBV5-5 to TRBJ2-1; possible D gene TRBD1, 5 bases. V was trimmed by 0 bases and J by 6 bases, leaving 16 bases between them. The germline gives CDR1 SGHKS, CDR2 YYEKEE (reference sequence). The CDR3 totals 16 residues. CDR3: CASSLGSRAIRNEQFF. The CDR3 DNA is TGTGCCAGCAGCTTGGGGTCCAGGGCCATACGCAATGAGCAGTTCTTC.

The CDR3 sequence: CASSRTSGAYEQYF. The DNA for the CDR3 is TGCGCCAGCAGCCGGACTAGCGGCGCCTACGAGCAGTACTTC. The chain recombines TRBV5-1 with TRBJ2-7; 10 nucleotides agree with TRBD2. J lost 2 bases, V lost 4 bases, and 3 bases had no gene match. The CDR3 runs to 14 residues. Germline V CDR1 and CDR2: SGHRS, YFSETQ.

Only one count was recorded for this clone. The J gene is TRBJ2-1, the V gene TRBV7-2; D could derive from TRBD1 or TRBD2 (6 bases each). The CDR3 consists of 16 residues. V was trimmed by 1 base and J by 3 bases, leaving 13 bases between them. The germline CDR1 and CDR2 sequences are SGHTA and FQGNSA. DNA for the CDR3: TGTGCCAGCAGCTTAGGCGGGACATCGAACTACAATGAGCAGTTCTTC. The encoded protein is CASSLGGTSNYNEQFF.

The chain has TRBV11-2 and TRBJ2-3; D is undetermined. The V end was cut by 8 bases, the J end by 2 bases, with 14 bases between. Per germline, CDR1 SGHAT and CDR2 FQNNGV. CDR3 length equals 14 residues. CDR3 in DNA: TGTGCCAGCCGGCTAGGTCGTGACACAGATACGCAGTATTTT. Its translation is CASRLGRDTDTQYF.

The chain uses TRBV5-1 and TRBJ2-3, with 7 nucleotides matching TRBD1. There are 16 residues in the CDR3. Germline V gene lookup returns CDR1 SGHRS and CDR2 YFSETQ. The trim removed 3 bases at V and 2 bases at J, leaving 9 bases unmatched. The CDR3 loop reads CASSSTGRKTTDTQYF. CDR3 nucleotide sequence: TGCGCCAGCAGCTCGACAGGGAGAAAGACCACAGATACGCAGTATTTT.

The V call is TRBV5-8, the J call TRBJ1-1; possibly TRBD1 for D (5 bases). The CDR3 has 17 amino acids. V lost 0 bases and J lost 2, with 17 bases in between. The V gene's germline CDR1 is SGHTS and CDR2 YDEGEE. The CDR3 loop reads CASSLASLAGLNTEAFF. The CDR3 nucleotides read TGTGCCAGCAGCTTGGCGTCATTGGCAGGGCTAAACACTGAAGCTTTCTTT. Full variable domain (rest looked up from reference TRBV5-8 and TRBJ1-1): EAGVTQSPTHLIKTRGQQATLRCSPISGHTSVYWYQQALGLGLQFLLWYDEGEERNRGNFPPRFSGRQFPNYSSELNVNALELEDSALYLCASSLASLAGLNTEAFFGQGTRLTVV.

This chain joins TRBV29-1 and TRBJ1-1; no reliable D call. The CDR3 extends over 15 amino acids. In germline, CDR1 is SQVTM, CDR2 ANQGSEA. V was clipped by 0 bases and J by 5 bases, with 16 bases between them. The CDR3: CSVEDRSRAKTEAFF. The CDR3 coding sequence is TGCAGCGTTGAAGATCGTAGTAGGGCTAAGACTGAAGCTTTCTTT.

This rearrangement joins TRBV11-3 to TRBJ2-7, with TRBD2 matching over 8 bases. In germline, CDR1 is SGHNT, CDR2 YENEEA. J was trimmed by 4 bases and V by 4 bases; bases with no gene match: 6. The CDR3 runs 14 residues. DNA for the CDR3: TGTGCCAGCAGCTACGGGGGGGCCGGTTACGAGCAGTACTTC. Amino acids: CASSYGGAGYEQYF.

The V gene is TRBV18, the J gene TRBJ1-6; no definite D call. Germline CDR1 and CDR2: KGHSH and LQKENI. The CDR3 contains 13 residues. V was shortened by 4 bases and J by 9 bases, with 10 bases between the two germline ends. This CDR3 is CASSQAFISPLHF. The CDR3, as DNA: TGTGCCAGCTCACAGGCCTTTATTTCACCCCTCCACTTT.

J is TRBJ1-3 and V is TRBV7-2; D remains ambiguous. Germline assignment: CDR1 SGHTA and CDR2 FQGNSA. This CDR3 is 14 amino acids long. Deletions cut 1 base from V and 0 bases from J, with 4 bases between. CDR3 residues: CASSLGGSGNTIYF. In DNA form, the CDR3 reads TGTGCCAGCAGCTTAGGCGGCTCTGGAAACACCATATATTTT.

The chain carries TRBV5-6 and TRBJ2-3, with 11 positions matching TRBD2. CDR1 and CDR2 from the germline V gene are SGHDT and YYEEEE. Trimming at V came to 0 bases and at J to 11 bases, leaving 2 bases not matched to a gene. The CDR3 is 13 amino acids. CDR3 amino acids: CASSLGLAGGQYF. The CDR3 region has the DNA TGTGCCAGCAGCTTGGGGCTAGCGGGGGGGCAGTATTTT.

The V and J genes are TRBV5-1 and TRBJ2-3, with D perhaps TRBD2 (5 bases). This CDR3 spans 14 amino acids. CDR1 and CDR2 from the germline V gene are SGHRS and YFSETQ. Trimming left V 4 bases short and J 5 bases short, with 14 bases between. The CDR3 DNA reads TGCGCCAGCAGCCCCCCCAGAGAGGGAGATACGCAGTATTTT. Translated: CASSPPREGDTQYF.

The gene calls are TRBV27 and TRBJ2-7; TRBD2 agrees at 7 bases. Per germline, CDR1 MNHEY and CDR2 SMNVEV (reference sequence). The V and J ends lost 3 bases and 4 bases, in that order; junction bases with no gene match: 6. The CDR3 covers 14 residues. CDR3 DNA sequence: TGTGCCAGCAGTTTGTGGGGGGGGAAATACGAGCAGTACTTC. Its protein product is CASSLWGGKYEQYF.

The gene calls are TRBV14 and TRBJ1-2; TRBD1 agrees at 10 bases. After removal of 3 bases from V and 5 bases from J, the junction contained 9 bases not matched to a gene. This CDR3 has 16 amino acids. Germline V CDR1 and CDR2: SGHDN, FVKESK. The CDR3: CASSHGGTGAHYGYTF. The CDR3 DNA reads TGTGCCAGCAGCCACGGAGGGACAGGGGCCCATTATGGCTACACCTTC.

This clone was observed a single time. The chain is built from TRBV30 and TRBJ2-3; D remains unclear. Per the germline V gene, CDR1 is GTSNPN and CDR2 is SVGIG (reference sequence). Deletions cut 1 base from V and 4 bases from J, with 9 bases between. CDR3 length equals 13 residues. The CDR3 loop reads CAWSGPYADTQYF. CDR3 DNA sequence: TGTGCCTGGAGTGGGCCTTACGCAGATACGCAGTATTTT.

The chain uses TRBV7-3 and TRBJ2-3; TRBD1 aligns across 9 bases. V was pared by 5 bases and J by 3 bases, with 6 bases of the junction left unmatched. The CDR3 consists of 15 residues. CDR1 and CDR2 (germline): SGHTA, FQGTGA. CDR3 sequence reads: CASSAHRGQTDTQYF. In DNA form, the CDR3 reads TGTGCCAGCAGCGCCCACAGGGGGCAGACAGATACGCAGTATTTT.

This chain connects TRBV6-1 to TRBJ2-1; D is uncertain. The CDR3 contains 13 residues. From germline, CDR1 is MNHNS and CDR2 SASEGT. V lost 6 bases and J lost 7, with 13 bases in between. The chain's CDR3 is CASSWGSLNEQFF. In DNA form, the CDR3 reads TGTGCCAGCAGCTGGGGTAGCCTAAATGAGCAGTTCTTC.

This chain links TRBV2 with TRBJ1-2; D unclear. V lost 3 bases, J lost 0 bases, and 11 bases lay in between. The CDR3 is made up of 15 amino acids. Germline values: CDR1 SNHLY, CDR2 FYNNEI. The CDR3, as DNA: TGTGCCAGCAGTGATGGAACCACCGCTAACTATGGCTACACCTTC. Amino acid sequence: CASSDGTTANYGYTF.

The V and J genes are TRBV7-9 and TRBJ2-3, with D possibly being TRBD2 (5 bases). The germline CDR1 and CDR2 sequences are SEHNR and FQNEAQ (reference sequence). The CDR3 is made up of 15 amino acids. Trimming removed 2 bases from V and 0 bases from J, with 9 bases in between. The CDR3 loop is CASSLTGMSTDTQYF. CDR3 bases: TGTGCCAGCAGCTTAACGGGGATGAGCACAGATACGCAGTATTTT.

The chain employs TRBV13 and TRBJ2-1; 12 bases map to TRBD2. V gave up 5 bases and J gave up 2 bases; unmatched junction bases: 4. CDR3 length equals 16 residues. Germline V gene sequence: CDR1 PRHDT, CDR2 FYEKMQ (reference sequence). CDR3 DNA: TGTGCCAGCAGCGGGGCTAGCGGGAGGGCCTACAATGAGCAGTTCTTC. It codes for CASSGASGRAYNEQFF.

In its sample, this clone was seen once. The genes are TRBV4-3 and TRBJ2-1; 10 nucleotides match TRBD2. The V gene end was trimmed by 2 bases and the J gene end by 0 bases; junction bases not matched to a gene: 16. The CDR3 has 21 amino acids. Per germline, CDR1 LGHNA and CDR2 YSLEER. CDR3 sequence (DNA): TGCGCCAGCAGCCAATCCCCACCCGGCCTAGCGGGAGCGATCTCCTACAATGAGCAGTTCTTC. It yields the protein CASSQSPPGLAGAISYNEQFF.

This clone was recorded only once. The chain combines TRBV4-1 with TRBJ2-3, with TRBD2 identical over 10 bases. V was pared by 2 bases and J by 0 bases, with 8 bases of the junction left unmatched. CDR3 length: 18 amino acids. Germline CDR1 and CDR2: MGHRA and YSYEKL. The CDR3 protein is CASSQQASGGTSTDTQYF. DNA of the CDR3: TGCGCCAGCAGCCAACAGGCTAGCGGGGGTACTAGCACAGATACGCAGTATTTT.

This clone has just one count. The chain recombines TRBV21-1 with TRBJ2-7; TRBD1 reflects the table's D call only, with no check against the DNA. TRBV21-1 is described as a pseudogene. The CDR3 runs 15 residues. CDR3 DNA: TGTGCCAGCAGCAAAGAAGCAGGGTGTAAGTACGAGCAGTACTTC. The encoded protein is CASSKEAGCKYEQYF.